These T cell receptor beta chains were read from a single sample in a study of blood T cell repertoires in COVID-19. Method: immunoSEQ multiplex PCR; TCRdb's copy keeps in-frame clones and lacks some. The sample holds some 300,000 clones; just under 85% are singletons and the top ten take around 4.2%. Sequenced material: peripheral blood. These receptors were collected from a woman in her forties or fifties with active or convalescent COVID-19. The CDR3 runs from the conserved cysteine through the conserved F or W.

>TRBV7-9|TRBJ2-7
CASSLVGGGAGEQYF
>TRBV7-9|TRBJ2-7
CASSLMASSYEQYF
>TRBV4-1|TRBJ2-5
CASSNGLAGETQYF
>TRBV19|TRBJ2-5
CASSVTTPLAQETQYF
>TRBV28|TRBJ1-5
CASSSLGQGANQPQHF
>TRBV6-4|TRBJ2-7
CASILAGGPEYEQYF
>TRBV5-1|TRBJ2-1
CASSLSGRVGEQFF
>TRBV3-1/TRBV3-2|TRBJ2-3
CASSRSRGTQYF
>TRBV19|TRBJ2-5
CASSIRPSGQGVQETQYF
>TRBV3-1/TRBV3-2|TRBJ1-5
CASSQGAGIQPQHF
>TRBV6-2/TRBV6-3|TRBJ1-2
CASSRRDRAKESYGYTF
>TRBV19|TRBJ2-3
CASSKGQGSTDTQYF
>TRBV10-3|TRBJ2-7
CAIGSGAGRYEQYF
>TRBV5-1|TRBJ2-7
CASSRTSGSYEQYF
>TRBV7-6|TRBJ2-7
CASSSGQGGTYEQYF
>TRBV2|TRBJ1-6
CASRGEGESPLHF
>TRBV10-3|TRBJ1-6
CAISPGGQNSPLHF
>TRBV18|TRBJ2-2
CASSPQQGRTGELFF
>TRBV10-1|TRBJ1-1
CASSDGQGVGNTEAFF
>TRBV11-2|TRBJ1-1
CASSLARRPNTEAFF
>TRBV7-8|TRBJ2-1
CASSTRRAGVYNEQFF
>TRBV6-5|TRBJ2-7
CATGEGGPYEQYF
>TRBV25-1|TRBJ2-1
CASMAGGFNEQFF
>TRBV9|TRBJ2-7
CASSADSTPYEQYF
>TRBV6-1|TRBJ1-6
CASSSPGQGGSPLHF
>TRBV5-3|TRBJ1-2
CARGRRANYGYTF
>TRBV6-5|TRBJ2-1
CASSSHGIDEQFF
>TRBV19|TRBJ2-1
CASRGLADPYNEQFF
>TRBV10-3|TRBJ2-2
CAISESYGRATGELFF